The 13 T cell receptor beta chains below come from one sample, sequenced in a study of T cells after yellow fever vaccination. One entry per CDR3 protein results from TCRdb running MiXCR on the 5' RACE reads. The table has 550,000 to 750,000 distinct CDR3 sequences, 13% seen once; the top ten hold 11% to 15%. Material: PBMCs, obtained on the day of the yellow fever booster vaccination. These receptors were obtained from a young man who received the YFV17D yellow fever vaccine.

The chain couples TRBV18 to TRBJ2-1; D is tentatively TRBD1 or TRBD2 (6 bases each). Germline loops: CDR1 KGHSH, CDR2 LQKENI. V lost 1 base, J lost 1 base, and 26 bases lay in between. The CDR3 runs to 21 residues. The CDR3 protein is CASSPRVYLGGLERSYNEQFF. DNA for the CDR3: TGTGCCAGCTCACCACGGGTTTATCTGGGGGGCCTCGAGAGGTCCTACAATGAGCAGTTCTTC.

This clonotype turned up a few times. The chain joins TRBV29-1 to TRBJ2-7, with D tentatively TRBD1 or TRBD2 (5 bases each). The germline CDR1 and CDR2 sequences are SQVTM and ANQGSEA. The CDR3 is 14 amino acids. V shed 7 bases and J shed 0 bases, with 16 bases lying between them. This chain's CDR3 is CSAGDGTSSYEQYF. In DNA, the CDR3 is TGCAGCGCTGGGGACGGGACGAGCTCCTACGAGCAGTACTTC.

A note on this clonotype: Germline and junction disagree at one end, which may indicate a read error. The chain combines TRBV4-3 with TRBJ2-3; tentatively, D is TRBD2 (6 bases). Looked up from germline, CDR1 is LGHNA and CDR2 is YSLEER. The CDR3 runs 14 residues. The CDR3 loop is CACSQQGGTDTQYF. The CDR3 nucleotides are TGCGCCTGCAGTCAGCAGGGAGGTACAGATACGCAGTATTTT.

This clonotype was seen more than once but under ten times. The J gene is TRBJ1-1, the V gene TRBV19; TRBD1 might be the D (6 bases). The CDR3 length is 15 residues. V lost 8 bases, J lost 2 bases, and 18 bases lay in between. Germline V gene lookup returns CDR1 LNHDA and CDR2 SQIVND (reference sequence). CDR3 DNA: TGTGCCAGTGTCCCCCCCGGGGGGCTAAACACTGAAGCTTTCTTT. Its translation: CASVPPGGLNTEAFF.

This clonotype was observed a few times. The chain couples TRBV6-5 to TRBJ1-6; D is undetermined. The CDR3 is 15 amino acids. V shed 0 bases and J shed 10 bases, with 13 bases lying between them. The germline V gene encodes CDR1 MNHEY and CDR2 SVGAGI. The CDR3 region has the DNA TGTGCCAGCAGTTACTCGGGCCAGGTTGACTCACCCCTCCACTTT. It translates to CASSYSGQVDSPLHF.

This clonotype came up many times. The CDR3 protein is CAIRGREGLADEQYF. Here the CDR3 DNA reads TGTGCCATCAGGGGGAGGGAAGGACTAGCGGACGAGCAGTACTTC. The chain has TRBV10-3 and TRBJ2-7; TRBD2 matches at 10 bases. V lost 6 bases, J lost 5 bases, and 10 bases stayed unmatched. The CDR3 is 15 residues long. Germline V lookup: CDR1 ENHRY, CDR2 SYGVKD.

This sequence joins TRBV20-1 and TRBJ2-3; D call uncertain. In germline, CDR1 is DFQATT, CDR2 SNEGSKA (reference sequence). This CDR3 comprises 12 residues. Trimming removed 2 bases from V and 5 bases from J, with 8 bases in between. The CDR3 spells CSARLGLDTQYF. In DNA form, the CDR3 reads TGCAGTGCTAGACTTGGGTTAGATACGCAGTATTTT.

This clonotype was detected a few times. CDR3: CASSMTDRGRDYEQYF. The CDR3 region has the DNA TGTGCCAGCAGCATGACAGACAGGGGGCGAGACTACGAGCAGTACTTC. The V call is TRBV7-9, the J call TRBJ2-7, with 10 bases fitting TRBD1. CDR1 is SEHNR, CDR2 FQNEAQ, per germline (reference sequence). The CDR3 totals 16 residues. Trimming took 5 bases from V and 3 from J; bases not matched to a gene: 10.

In the case of this clonotype: Likely a read error: the CDR3 ends without its conserved phenylalanine or tryptophan. CDR3 sequence reads: CASTETSGRREQYL. Here the CDR3 DNA reads TGTGCCAGCACCGAAACTAGCGGGAGGAGAGAGCAGTACTTA. The V and J genes are TRBV7-8 and TRBJ2-7; 12 bases line up with TRBD2. Looked up from germline, CDR1 is SGHVS and CDR2 is FQNEAQ. There are 14 residues in the CDR3. Trimming at V came to 7 bases and at J to 7 bases, leaving 8 bases not matched to a gene.

This clonotype has a handful of counts. The chain is built from TRBV5-1 and TRBJ2-7; D is unresolved. The V end lost 1 base, the J end lost 3 bases, and 17 bases lay between the germline ends. The CDR3 loop spans 16 amino acids. Germline CDR1 and CDR2: SGHRS and YFSETQ. For the CDR3, the DNA is TGCGCCAGCAGCTTGACACCGCCAGATTGGGGCTACGAGCAGTACTTC. Amino acid sequence: CASSLTPPDWGYEQYF.

The J gene is TRBJ2-3, the V gene TRBV25-1; 11 nucleotides match TRBD2. CDR3 length: 14 amino acids. After removal of 4 bases from V and 5 bases from J, the junction contained 2 bases not matched to a gene. CDR1 is MGHDK, CDR2 SYGVNS, per germline. The CDR3 nucleotides read TGTGCCAGCAGTGTAGCGGGAGGGTTAGATACGCAGTATTTT. Translation: CASSVAGGLDTQYF. The full variable domain, with the rest looked up from reference TRBV25-1 and TRBJ2-3, is EADIYQTPRYLVIGTGKKITLECSQTMGHDKMYWYQQDPGMELHLIHYSYGVNSTEKGDLSSESTVSRIRTEHFPLTLESARPSHTSQYLCASSVAGGLDTQYFGPGTRLTVL.

The V call is TRBV21-1, the J call TRBJ1-6; the table gives TRBD1 as D, unverified against the DNA. TRBV21-1 is a recognized pseudogene. The CDR3 totals 14 residues. CDR3 amino acids: CASSKGQGSTPLHF. CDR3 nucleotide sequence: TGTGCCAGCAGCAAAGGTCAGGGGAGCACACCCCTCCACTTT.

The V and J genes are TRBV11-2 and TRBJ2-1; D unclear. V shed 2 bases and J shed 0 bases, with 14 bases lying between them. Germline V CDR1 and CDR2: SGHAT, FQNNGV. The CDR3 is 17 amino acids. The CDR3 coding sequence is TGTGCCAGCAGCTTATTCATGGTTTGGAACTCCTACAATGAGCAGTTCTTC. It translates to CASSLFMVWNSYNEQFF.